This is a list of T cell receptor beta chains from one sample in a study of T cell responses to AZD1222 COVID-19 vaccine. Profiled with immunoSEQ multiplex PCR; TCRdb holds only in-frame clones, not every one. This table holds 130,000 or so clones, around 90% found once. This specimen consisted of peripheral blood, obtained 28 days after the second AZD1222 dose. The receptors derive from an adult who received the AZD1222 COVID-19 vaccine. Both conserved end residues are part of each CDR3. Each record gives: V gene, clone size, D gene, J gene, CDR3 DNA, CDR3 protein. D genes are given only for firm matches. Size values are once, few and many counts, or a class for expanded clones, and some rows have none.

v_call: TRBV6-5; clone_size: -; d_call: -; j_call: TRBJ1-2; cdr3_nt: TGTGCCAGCAGTCCAGGTCGGGACGGGTCCTATGGCTACACCTTC; cdr3_aa: CASSPGRDGSYGYTF
v_call: TRBV7-9; clone_size: once; d_call: TRBD2; j_call: TRBJ2-5; cdr3_nt: TGTGCCAGCATCGCGACTAGCGGAGAGACCCAGTACTTC; cdr3_aa: CASIATSGETQYF
v_call: TRBV2; clone_size: -; d_call: -; j_call: TRBJ1-5; cdr3_nt: TGTGCCAGTAGCCAGGGGAGTCAGCCCCAGCATTTT; cdr3_aa: CASSQGSQPQHF
v_call: TRBV6-5; clone_size: -; d_call: -; j_call: TRBJ2-5; cdr3_nt: TGTGCCAGCGGGCTAGGGGAGGGGGCGCAAGAGACCCAGTACTTC; cdr3_aa: CASGLGEGAQETQYF
v_call: TRBV7-6; clone_size: -; d_call: -; j_call: TRBJ1-3; cdr3_nt: TGTGCCAGCAGCTTTTTGTCCCCGGTTTCTCGGCCCCCTGGAAACACCATATATTTT; cdr3_aa: CASSFLSPVSRPPGNTIYF
v_call: TRBV2; clone_size: -; d_call: TRBD1; j_call: TRBJ1-1; cdr3_nt: TGTGCCAGCAGGGGACAGATGAACACTGAAGCTTTCTTT; cdr3_aa: CASRGQMNTEAFF
v_call: TRBV19; clone_size: -; d_call: -; j_call: TRBJ1-6; cdr3_nt: TGTGCCAGTAGTCCCCCGGGACCCCCCCTCCACTTT; cdr3_aa: CASSPPGPPLHF
v_call: TRBV14; clone_size: -; d_call: -; j_call: TRBJ2-7; cdr3_nt: TGTGCCAGCAGCCAAGATGCCTACGAGCAGTACTTC; cdr3_aa: CASSQDAYEQYF
v_call: TRBV6-2/TRBV6-3; clone_size: -; d_call: TRBD2; j_call: TRBJ2-5; cdr3_nt: TGTGCCAGCAGTCCCGGGACTAGCGTAGAGACCCAGTACTTC; cdr3_aa: CASSPGTSVETQYF
v_call: TRBV29-1; clone_size: once; d_call: TRBD2; j_call: TRBJ2-5; cdr3_nt: TGCAGCTACGGAGCGGGAAACGGAGAGACCCAGTACTTC; cdr3_aa: CSYGAGNGETQYF
v_call: TRBV10-3; clone_size: few; d_call: -; j_call: TRBJ1-2; cdr3_nt: TGTGCCGCCGGAGCAGGTTCTTTGATCTATGGCTACACCTTC; cdr3_aa: CAAGAGSLIYGYTF
v_call: TRBV4-3; clone_size: -; d_call: -; j_call: TRBJ2-2; cdr3_nt: TGCGCCAGCAGCCAAGATACAGGGTCCGGCGGGGAGCTGTTTTTT; cdr3_aa: CASSQDTGSGGELFF
v_call: TRBV15; clone_size: -; d_call: -; j_call: TRBJ2-1; cdr3_nt: TGTGCCACCAGCAGAGGCAGGGAAGGTGGGAATGAGCAGTTCTTC; cdr3_aa: CATSRGREGGNEQFF
v_call: TRBV5-4; clone_size: -; d_call: -; j_call: TRBJ2-7; cdr3_nt: TGTGCCAGCAGCTTGGGGGGCAAGATCTACGAGCAGTACTTC; cdr3_aa: CASSLGGKIYEQYF
v_call: TRBV2; clone_size: once; d_call: -; j_call: TRBJ1-2; cdr3_nt: TGTGCCAGCAGTGCCGACAGGAACTATGGCTACACCTTC; cdr3_aa: CASSADRNYGYTF
v_call: TRBV12-3/TRBV12-4; clone_size: -; d_call: -; j_call: TRBJ2-1; cdr3_nt: TGTGCCAGCAGTGCCAGCTACAATGAGCAGTTCTTC; cdr3_aa: CASSASYNEQFF
v_call: TRBV7-3; clone_size: -; d_call: TRBD1; j_call: TRBJ2-1; cdr3_nt: TGTGCCAGCACCACTCTAGACAGGGTGCCTCTCCAGTTCTTC; cdr3_aa: CASTTLDRVPLQFF
v_call: TRBV4-1; clone_size: -; d_call: TRBD2; j_call: TRBJ2-1; cdr3_nt: TGCGCCAGCAGCCAAGACCCCGGGGTAGCGGGAGGGCTCTACCCTTACAATGAGCAGTTCTTC; cdr3_aa: CASSQDPGVAGGLYPYNEQFF
v_call: TRBV4-3; clone_size: -; d_call: -; j_call: TRBJ1-2; cdr3_nt: TGCGCCAGCAGCCAAGAAGGAGGACGGCCGACCTATGGCTACACCTTC; cdr3_aa: CASSQEGGRPTYGYTF
v_call: TRBV4-1; clone_size: -; d_call: TRBD2; j_call: TRBJ2-7; cdr3_nt: TGCGCCAGCAGCCGAGAACCGGGAGGGAGAGGAGAGCAGTACTTC; cdr3_aa: CASSREPGGRGEQYF
v_call: TRBV5-1; clone_size: -; d_call: -; j_call: TRBJ2-5; cdr3_nt: TGCGCCAGCAGCTTGTTGGAGACCCAGTACTTC; cdr3_aa: CASSLLETQYF
v_call: TRBV19; clone_size: -; d_call: -; j_call: TRBJ1-5; cdr3_nt: TGTGCCAGTAGTACACAGGGCAGAAATCAGCCCCAGCATTTT; cdr3_aa: CASSTQGRNQPQHF
v_call: TRBV5-1; clone_size: -; d_call: -; j_call: TRBJ2-5; cdr3_nt: TGCGCCAGCAGTCCCCGGGAAAAAGGGGAGACCCAGTACTTC; cdr3_aa: CASSPREKGETQYF
v_call: TRBV3-1/TRBV3-2; clone_size: -; d_call: TRBD1; j_call: TRBJ2-5; cdr3_nt: TGTGCCAGCAGCCAAGGGGGATTCCGGGACAGGGGGCTAGTTTGGGAGACCCAGTACTTC; cdr3_aa: CASSQGGFRDRGLVWETQYF
v_call: TRBV5-5; clone_size: -; d_call: -; j_call: TRBJ1-1; cdr3_nt: TGTGCCAGCAGCTTGGATATGGTTAACACTGAAGCTTTCTTT; cdr3_aa: CASSLDMVNTEAFF
v_call: TRBV19; clone_size: -; d_call: -; j_call: TRBJ1-3; cdr3_nt: TGTGCCAGTAGTATAGAGGCTGGAAACACCATATATTTT; cdr3_aa: CASSIEAGNTIYF
v_call: TRBV7-9; clone_size: -; d_call: -; j_call: TRBJ1-3; cdr3_nt: TGTGCCAGCAGCCTTAAGGCCGGGGGTGACACCATATATTTT; cdr3_aa: CASSLKAGGDTIYF
v_call: TRBV2; clone_size: -; d_call: -; j_call: TRBJ1-5; cdr3_nt: TGTGCCAGCAGTTGGGACAAAGCGAGCAATCAGCCCCAGCATTTT; cdr3_aa: CASSWDKASNQPQHF
v_call: TRBV4-1; clone_size: -; d_call: -; j_call: TRBJ2-1; cdr3_nt: TGCGCCAGCAGCGCGTTTGAGGCTGAGCAGTTCTTC; cdr3_aa: CASSAFEAEQFF
v_call: TRBV7-2; clone_size: -; d_call: -; j_call: TRBJ2-3; cdr3_nt: TGTGCCAGCAGCTTAGATCGCGGGGCCCAGCGTAGAGATACGCAGTATTTT; cdr3_aa: CASSLDRGAQRRDTQYF
v_call: TRBV6-5; clone_size: few; d_call: TRBD1; j_call: TRBJ1-2; cdr3_nt: TGTGCCAGCAGACGACAGGGTGGCTACACCTTC; cdr3_aa: CASRRQGGYTF
v_call: TRBV4-3; clone_size: few; d_call: -; j_call: TRBJ1-5; cdr3_nt: TGCGCCAGCAGCCAAGACGGATGGAGCAATCAGCCCCAGCATTTT; cdr3_aa: CASSQDGWSNQPQHF
v_call: TRBV7-9; clone_size: -; d_call: -; j_call: TRBJ2-7; cdr3_nt: TGTGCCAGCAGCTTCCCAGGGCAATACGAGCAGTACTTC; cdr3_aa: CASSFPGQYEQYF
v_call: TRBV4-2; clone_size: -; d_call: -; j_call: TRBJ1-2; cdr3_nt: TGTGCCAGCAGCCTCAGGGAACCCTGGGGCTACACCTTC; cdr3_aa: CASSLREPWGYTF
v_call: TRBV29-1; clone_size: -; d_call: -; j_call: TRBJ1-3; cdr3_nt: TGCAGCGTTTGGGGAGGGTCTGGAAACACCATATATTTT; cdr3_aa: CSVWGGSGNTIYF
v_call: TRBV6-4; clone_size: -; d_call: TRBD2; j_call: TRBJ2-2; cdr3_nt: TGTGCCAGCAGTGACTCGAGCGGGGGGGCCACCGGGGAGCTGTTTTTT; cdr3_aa: CASSDSSGGATGELFF
v_call: TRBV6-5; clone_size: -; d_call: -; j_call: TRBJ1-5; cdr3_nt: TGTGCCAGCAGTTACCGGGAGACCAATCAGCCCCAGCATTTT; cdr3_aa: CASSYRETNQPQHF
v_call: TRBV7-8; clone_size: -; d_call: -; j_call: TRBJ2-3; cdr3_nt: TGTGCCAGCAGCACCAGTACAGGATCCAGGGATACGCAGTATTTT; cdr3_aa: CASSTSTGSRDTQYF
v_call: TRBV7-2; clone_size: -; d_call: TRBD1; j_call: TRBJ1-4; cdr3_nt: TGTGCCAGCAGCCCAGGGGGTGCAACTAATGAAAAACTGTTTTTT; cdr3_aa: CASSPGGATNEKLFF
v_call: TRBV27; clone_size: -; d_call: -; j_call: TRBJ2-5; cdr3_nt: TGTGCCAGCAGTTTACTTGGGGGGCTTCCTCGGGAGACCCAGTACTTC; cdr3_aa: CASSLLGGLPRETQYF
v_call: TRBV6-6; clone_size: -; d_call: -; j_call: TRBJ2-7; cdr3_nt: TGTGCCAGCAGTTACAGGGTTATCGACGAGCAGTACTTC; cdr3_aa: CASSYRVIDEQYF
v_call: TRBV6-5; clone_size: -; d_call: -; j_call: TRBJ1-5; cdr3_nt: TGTGCCAGCACTAAAGGCCAGGGAAATCAGCCCCAGCATTTT; cdr3_aa: CASTKGQGNQPQHF
v_call: TRBV5-8; clone_size: -; d_call: -; j_call: TRBJ1-3; cdr3_nt: TGTGCCAGCAGCTTGGAAGTGTTACGAAACTCTGGAAACACCATATATTTT; cdr3_aa: CASSLEVLRNSGNTIYF
v_call: TRBV4-3; clone_size: -; d_call: TRBD2; j_call: TRBJ2-2; cdr3_nt: TGCGCCAGCAGCGGGGGGACTAGCGGGACCTTCAAGGGGACCGGGGAGCTGTTTTTT; cdr3_aa: CASSGGTSGTFKGTGELFF
v_call: TRBV6-4; clone_size: -; d_call: -; j_call: TRBJ2-3; cdr3_nt: TGTGCCAGCAGTGAGGTTCCGGGCACAGATACGCAGTATTTT; cdr3_aa: CASSEVPGTDTQYF
v_call: TRBV12-3/TRBV12-4; clone_size: -; d_call: -; j_call: TRBJ1-1; cdr3_nt: TGTGCCAGCAGTTGGTTCACTGAAGCTTTCTTT; cdr3_aa: CASSWFTEAFF
v_call: TRBV19; clone_size: once; d_call: -; j_call: TRBJ1-2; cdr3_nt: TGTGCCAGTAGCTTGCTGCGTGGGTATGGCTACACCTTC; cdr3_aa: CASSLLRGYGYTF
v_call: TRBV5-1; clone_size: -; d_call: -; j_call: TRBJ2-2; cdr3_nt: TGCGCCAGCAGCTTCAACACCGGGGAGCTGTTTTTT; cdr3_aa: CASSFNTGELFF
v_call: TRBV7-2; clone_size: few; d_call: -; j_call: TRBJ1-4; cdr3_nt: TGTGCCAGCAGCTTAGAGGCGCGGGCAACTAATGAAAAACTGTTTTTT; cdr3_aa: CASSLEARATNEKLFF